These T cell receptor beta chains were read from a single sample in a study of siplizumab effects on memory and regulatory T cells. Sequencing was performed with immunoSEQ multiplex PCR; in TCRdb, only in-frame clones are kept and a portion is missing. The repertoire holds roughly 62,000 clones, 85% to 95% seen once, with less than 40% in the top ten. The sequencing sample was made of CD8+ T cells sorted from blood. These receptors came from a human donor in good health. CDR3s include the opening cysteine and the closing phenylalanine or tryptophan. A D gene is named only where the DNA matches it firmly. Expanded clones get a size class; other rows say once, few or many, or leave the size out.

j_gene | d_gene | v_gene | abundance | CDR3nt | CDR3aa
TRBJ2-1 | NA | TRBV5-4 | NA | TGTGCCAGCAGCGCACCGGGAGCAGAGCAGTTCTTC | CASSAPGAEQFF
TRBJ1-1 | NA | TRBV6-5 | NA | TGTGCCAGCAGTTACTCGTCGGGGGTCGACACTGAAGCTTTCTTT | CASSYSSGVDTEAFF
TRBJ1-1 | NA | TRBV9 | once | TGTGCCAGCAGTCGTGGGACTGAAGCTTTCTTT | CASSRGTEAFF
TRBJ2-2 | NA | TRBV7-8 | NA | TGTGCCAGCAGCTTAGCTTCTCCGGGGGTGGGCGGGGAGCTGTTTTTT | CASSLASPGVGGELFF
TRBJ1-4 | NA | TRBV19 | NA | TGTGCCAGTAGTTTTCTTCGGGGGGGCCAAAATGAAAAACTGTTTTTT | CASSFLRGGQNEKLFF
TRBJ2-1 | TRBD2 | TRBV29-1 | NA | TGCAGCGTAACCGGGGGGGAAAATGGGCAGTTCTTC | CSVTGGENGQFF
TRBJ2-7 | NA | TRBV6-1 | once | TGTGCCAGCAGTGAAGCCGGGCTTCACGAGCAGTACTTC | CASSEAGLHEQYF
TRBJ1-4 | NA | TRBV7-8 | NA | TGTGCCAGTCGAGGGGCTGCAACTAATGAAAAACTGTTTTTT | CASRGAATNEKLFF
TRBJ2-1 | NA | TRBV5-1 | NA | TGCGCCAGCAGCTTGGACCGGAATGAGCAGTTCTTC | CASSLDRNEQFF
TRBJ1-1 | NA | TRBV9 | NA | TGTGCCAGCAGCGTAGTTCCCTGGGCTGAAGCTTTCTTT | CASSVVPWAEAFF
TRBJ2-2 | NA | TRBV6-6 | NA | TGTGCCAGCACCAAGGGGGGTAACACCGGGGAGCTGTTTTTT | CASTKGGNTGELFF
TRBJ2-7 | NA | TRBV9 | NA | TGTGCCAGCAGCGTAGTTGAAGTTGGCGAGCAGTACTTC | CASSVVEVGEQYF
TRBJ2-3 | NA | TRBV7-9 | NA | TGTGCCAGCAGCTTAGTTCGGGAGCCGAGCACAGATACGCAGTATTTT | CASSLVREPSTDTQYF
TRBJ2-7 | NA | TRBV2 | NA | TGTGCCAGCATACCGCGGACCTACGAGCAGTACTTC | CASIPRTYEQYF
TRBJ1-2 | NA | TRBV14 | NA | TGTGCCAGCAGCCAAGGGCAAGCCTATGGCTACACCTTC | CASSQGQAYGYTF
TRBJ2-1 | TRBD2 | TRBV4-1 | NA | TGCGCCAGCAGCTCGATGAGCGGGAGGTTTTACAATGAGCAGTTCTTC | CASSSMSGRFYNEQFF
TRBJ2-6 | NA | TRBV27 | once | TGTGCCAGCAGTGGTTGTCACTGGCTACAAAGTCGGGCCAACGTCCTGACTTTC | CASSGCHWLQSRANVLTF
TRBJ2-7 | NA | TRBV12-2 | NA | TGTGCAAGTCGCTCCGACCTAAAGGATTCCTACGAGCAGTACTTC | CASRSDLKDSYEQYF
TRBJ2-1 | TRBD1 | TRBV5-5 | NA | TGTGCCAGCAGCTTGGGAGACAGGGGGCTCCACAATGAGCAGTTCTTC | CASSLGDRGLHNEQFF
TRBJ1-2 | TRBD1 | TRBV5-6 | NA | TGTGCCAGCAGCTCGACGACAGGGGGCTATGGCTACACCTTC | CASSSTTGGYGYTF
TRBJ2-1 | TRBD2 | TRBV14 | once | TGTGCCAGCAGCCCCTTGGGGGGGGGCTACAATGAGCAGTTCTTC | CASSPLGGGYNEQFF
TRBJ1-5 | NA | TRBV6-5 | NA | TGTGCCAGCAGTTATACAGCGAGCAATCAGCCCCAGCATTTT | CASSYTASNQPQHF
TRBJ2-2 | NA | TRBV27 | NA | TGTGCCAGCAGTTGGGGTATCACCGGGGAGCTGTTTTTT | CASSWGITGELFF
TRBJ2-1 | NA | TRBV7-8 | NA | TGTGCCAGCAGCTTATCGGTGAGCTCCTACAATGAGCAGTTCTTC | CASSLSVSSYNEQFF
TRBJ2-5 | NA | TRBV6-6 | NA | TGTGCCAGCAGTTATAACAGGGCAGAGACCCAGTACTTC | CASSYNRAETQYF
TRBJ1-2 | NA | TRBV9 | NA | TGTGCCAGCACCGAGACGGGGGCGATAGGTTATGGCTACACCTTC | CASTETGAIGYGYTF
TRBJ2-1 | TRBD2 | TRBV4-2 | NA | TGTGCCAGCAGCCTCCACTTTTTAGCGGGATTGGGGAATGAGCAGTTCTTC | CASSLHFLAGLGNEQFF
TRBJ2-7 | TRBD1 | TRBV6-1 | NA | TGTGCCAGCAGTGTAGGACAGGTAGGATTCTACGAGCAGTACTTC | CASSVGQVGFYEQYF
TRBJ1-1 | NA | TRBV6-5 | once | TGTGCCAGCAGTTACTCGGTCGGGGCGGGCACTGAAGCTTTCTTT | CASSYSVGAGTEAFF
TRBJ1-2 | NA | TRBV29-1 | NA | TGCAGCGTTCCCTGGACACAATCCTATGGCTACACCTTC | CSVPWTQSYGYTF